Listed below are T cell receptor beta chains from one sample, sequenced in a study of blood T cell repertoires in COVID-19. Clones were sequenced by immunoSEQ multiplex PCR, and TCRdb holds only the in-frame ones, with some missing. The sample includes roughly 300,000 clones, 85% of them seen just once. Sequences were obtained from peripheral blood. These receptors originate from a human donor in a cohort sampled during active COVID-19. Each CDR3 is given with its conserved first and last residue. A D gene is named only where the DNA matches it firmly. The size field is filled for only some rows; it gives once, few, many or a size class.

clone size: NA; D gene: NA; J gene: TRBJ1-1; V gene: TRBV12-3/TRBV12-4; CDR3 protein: CASSFRGAFF; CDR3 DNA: TGTGCCAGCAGTTTTAGAGGGGCTTTCTTT
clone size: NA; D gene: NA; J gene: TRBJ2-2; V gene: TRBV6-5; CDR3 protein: CASGVGLSTGELFF; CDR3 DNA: TGTGCCAGCGGCGTGGGGCTCTCCACCGGGGAGCTGTTTTTT
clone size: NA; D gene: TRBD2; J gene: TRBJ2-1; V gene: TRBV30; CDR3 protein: CAGTSLTSYNEQFF; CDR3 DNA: TGTGCCGGGACTAGCCTTACCTCCTACAATGAGCAGTTCTTC
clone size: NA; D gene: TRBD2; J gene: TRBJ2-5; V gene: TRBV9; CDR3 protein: CASSLGLAGYQETQYF; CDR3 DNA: TGTGCCAGCAGCCTAGGACTAGCGGGATATCAAGAGACCCAGTACTTC
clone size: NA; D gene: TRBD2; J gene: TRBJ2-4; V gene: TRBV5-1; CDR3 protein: CASSLSASGWGKNIQYF; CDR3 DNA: TGCGCCAGCAGCTTATCGGCTAGCGGGTGGGGCAAAAACATTCAGTACTTC
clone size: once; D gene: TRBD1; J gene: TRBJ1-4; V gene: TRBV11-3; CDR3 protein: CASSLLRDRGDKNEKLFF; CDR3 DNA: TGTGCCAGCAGCTTACTGAGGGACAGGGGCGACAAGAATGAAAAACTGTTTTTT
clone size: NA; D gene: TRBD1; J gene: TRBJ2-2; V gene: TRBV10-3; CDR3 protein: CAIRPQGATGELFF; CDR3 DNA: TGTGCCATCAGGCCTCAGGGGGCGACCGGGGAGCTGTTTTTT
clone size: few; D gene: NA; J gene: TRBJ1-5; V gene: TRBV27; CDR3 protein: CASSLSVGTLNQPQHF; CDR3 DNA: TGTGCCAGCAGTTTATCTGTAGGGACTTTAAATCAGCCCCAGCATTTT
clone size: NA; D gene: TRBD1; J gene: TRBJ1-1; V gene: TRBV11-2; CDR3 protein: CASSTQDGTATEAFF; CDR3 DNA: TGTGCCAGCAGCACACAAGACGGGACAGCCACTGAAGCTTTCTTT
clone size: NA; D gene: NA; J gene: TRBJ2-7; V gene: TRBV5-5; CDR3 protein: CASSLTGSPYEQYF; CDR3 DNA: TGTGCCAGCAGCTTGACAGGGAGCCCCTACGAGCAGTACTTC
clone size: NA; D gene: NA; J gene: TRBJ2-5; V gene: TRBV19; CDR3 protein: CASRSTGQETQYF; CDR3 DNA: TGTGCCAGTAGGTCTACAGGGCAAGAGACCCAGTACTTC
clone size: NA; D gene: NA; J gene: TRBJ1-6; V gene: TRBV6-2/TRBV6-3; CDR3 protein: CASSLRTYLHF; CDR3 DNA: TGTGCCAGCAGTTTGAGGACATACCTCCACTTT
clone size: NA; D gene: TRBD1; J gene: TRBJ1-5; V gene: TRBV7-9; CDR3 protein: CASSSGQGQQPQHF; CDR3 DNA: TGTGCCAGCAGCTCTGGACAGGGCCAACAGCCCCAGCATTTT
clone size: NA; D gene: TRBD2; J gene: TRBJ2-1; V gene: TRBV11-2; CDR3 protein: CASSPLTSGRREQFF; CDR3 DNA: TGTGCCAGCAGCCCTTTGACTAGCGGGAGAAGGGAGCAGTTCTTC
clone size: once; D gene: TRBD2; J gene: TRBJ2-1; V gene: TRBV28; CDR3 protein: CASRGSGRYNEQFF; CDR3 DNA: TGTGCCAGCAGGGGTAGCGGGAGGTATAATGAGCAGTTCTTC
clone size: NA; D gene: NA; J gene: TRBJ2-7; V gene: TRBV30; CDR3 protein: CAWSVLNNYEQYF; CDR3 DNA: TGTGCCTGGAGTGTACTCAATAACTACGAGCAGTACTTC
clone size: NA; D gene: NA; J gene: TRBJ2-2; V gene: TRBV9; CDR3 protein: CASSALPTGELFF; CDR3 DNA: TGTGCCAGCAGCGCCCTTCCCACCGGGGAGCTGTTTTTT
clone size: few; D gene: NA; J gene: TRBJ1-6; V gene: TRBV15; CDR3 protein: CATSWTPVNSPLHF; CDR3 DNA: TGTGCCACCAGCTGGACACCAGTCAATTCACCCCTCCACTTT
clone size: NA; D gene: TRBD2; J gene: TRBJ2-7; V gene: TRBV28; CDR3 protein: CASSWTSVEQYF; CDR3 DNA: TGTGCCAGCAGTTGGACTAGCGTTGAGCAGTACTTC
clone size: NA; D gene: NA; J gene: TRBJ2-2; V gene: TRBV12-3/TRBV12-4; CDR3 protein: CASSPQNTGELFF; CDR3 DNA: TGTGCCAGCAGTCCACAGAACACCGGGGAGCTGTTTTTT
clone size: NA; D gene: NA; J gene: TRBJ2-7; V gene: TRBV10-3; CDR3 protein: CAISESMVGSYEQYF; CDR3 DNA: TGTGCCATCAGTGAGTCGATGGTCGGCTCCTACGAGCAGTACTTC
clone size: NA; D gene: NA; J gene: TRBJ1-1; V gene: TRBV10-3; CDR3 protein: CAISEGGRVNTEAFF; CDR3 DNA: TGTGCCATCAGTGAGGGGGGCAGAGTTAACACTGAAGCTTTCTTT
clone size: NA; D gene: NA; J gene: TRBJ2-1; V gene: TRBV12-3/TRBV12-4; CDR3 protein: CATSPGANNEQFF; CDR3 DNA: TGTGCCACTTCCCCGGGAGCTAACAATGAGCAGTTCTTC
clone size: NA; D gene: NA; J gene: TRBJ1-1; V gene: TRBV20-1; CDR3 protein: CSALGGRRAFF; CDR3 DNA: TGCAGTGCTTTGGGGGGGCGGCGGGCTTTCTTT
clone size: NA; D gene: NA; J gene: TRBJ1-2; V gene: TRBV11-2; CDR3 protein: CASSLAGAVEGYTF; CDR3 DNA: TGTGCCAGCAGCTTAGCAGGGGCGGTAGAGGGCTACACCTTC
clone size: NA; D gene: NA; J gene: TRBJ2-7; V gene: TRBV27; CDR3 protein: CASSLSPLPVGEQYF; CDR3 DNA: TGTGCCAGCAGTTTATCCCCTCTCCCGGTCGGCGAGCAGTACTTC